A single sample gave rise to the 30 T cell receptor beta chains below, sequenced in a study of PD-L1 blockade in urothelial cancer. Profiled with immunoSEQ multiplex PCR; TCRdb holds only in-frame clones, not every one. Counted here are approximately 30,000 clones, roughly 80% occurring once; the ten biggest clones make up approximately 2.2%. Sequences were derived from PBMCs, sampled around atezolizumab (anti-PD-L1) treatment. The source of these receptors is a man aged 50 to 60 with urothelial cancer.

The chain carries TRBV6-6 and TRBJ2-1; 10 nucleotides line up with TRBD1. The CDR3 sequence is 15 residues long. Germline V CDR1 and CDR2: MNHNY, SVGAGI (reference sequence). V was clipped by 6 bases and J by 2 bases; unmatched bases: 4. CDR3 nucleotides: TGTGCCAGCAGGTCCGGGACAGGGGCCTACAATGAGCAGTTCTTC. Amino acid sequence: CASRSGTGAYNEQFF.

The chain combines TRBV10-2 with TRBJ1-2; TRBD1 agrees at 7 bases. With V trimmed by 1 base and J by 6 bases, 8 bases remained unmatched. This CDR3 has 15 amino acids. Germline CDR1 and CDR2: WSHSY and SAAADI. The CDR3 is CASSELDQGVHGYTF. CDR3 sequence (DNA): TGCGCCAGCAGTGAGTTAGACCAGGGGGTCCATGGCTACACCTTC.

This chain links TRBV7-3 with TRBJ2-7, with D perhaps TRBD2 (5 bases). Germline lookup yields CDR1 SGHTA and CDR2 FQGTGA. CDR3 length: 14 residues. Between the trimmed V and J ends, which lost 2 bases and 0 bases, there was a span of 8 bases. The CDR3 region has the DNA TGTGCCAGCAGCTTATCTAGCCACTCCTACGAGCAGTACTTC. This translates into CASSLSSHSYEQYF.

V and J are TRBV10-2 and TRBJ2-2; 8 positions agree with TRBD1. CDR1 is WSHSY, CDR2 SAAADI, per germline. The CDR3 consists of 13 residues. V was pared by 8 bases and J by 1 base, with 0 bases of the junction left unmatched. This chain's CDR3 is CASGQGNTGELFF. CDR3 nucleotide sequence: TGCGCCAGCGGACAGGGGAACACCGGGGAGCTGTTTTTT.

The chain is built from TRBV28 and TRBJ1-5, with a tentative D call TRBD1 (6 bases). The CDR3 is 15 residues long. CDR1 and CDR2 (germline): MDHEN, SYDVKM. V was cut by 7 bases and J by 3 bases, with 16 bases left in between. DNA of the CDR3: TGTGCCAGCACCAGCGGGGGGGCTCACAATCAGCCCCAGCATTTT. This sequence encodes CASTSGGAHNQPQHF.

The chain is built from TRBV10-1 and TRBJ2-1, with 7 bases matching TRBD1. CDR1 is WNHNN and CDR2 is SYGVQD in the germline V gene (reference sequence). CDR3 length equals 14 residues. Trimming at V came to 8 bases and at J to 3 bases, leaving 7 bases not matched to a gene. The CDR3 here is CASSPGQIYNEQFF. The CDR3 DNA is TGCGCCAGCTCACCGGGACAGATCTACAATGAGCAGTTCTTC.

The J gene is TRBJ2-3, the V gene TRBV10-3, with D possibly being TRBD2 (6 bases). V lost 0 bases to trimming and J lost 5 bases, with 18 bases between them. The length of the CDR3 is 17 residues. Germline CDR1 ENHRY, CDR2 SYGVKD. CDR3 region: CAISESSGAGEGDTQYF. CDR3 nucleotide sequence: TGTGCCATCAGTGAGTCTTCGGGAGCTGGAGAGGGAGATACGCAGTATTTT.

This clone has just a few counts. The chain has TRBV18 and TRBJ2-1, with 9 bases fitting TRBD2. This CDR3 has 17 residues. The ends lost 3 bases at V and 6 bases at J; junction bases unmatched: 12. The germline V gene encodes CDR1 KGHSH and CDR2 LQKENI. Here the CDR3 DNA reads TGTGCCAGCTCACCGGCCGCTAGCGGGGACGGTTTCAATGAGCAGTTCTTC. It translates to CASSPAASGDGFNEQFF.

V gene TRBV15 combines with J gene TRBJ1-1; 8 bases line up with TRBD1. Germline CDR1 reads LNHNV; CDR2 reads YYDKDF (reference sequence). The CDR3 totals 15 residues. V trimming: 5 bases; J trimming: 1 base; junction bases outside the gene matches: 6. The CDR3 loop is CATSVRQGQNTEAFF. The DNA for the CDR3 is TGTGCCACCAGCGTCAGACAGGGGCAGAACACTGAAGCTTTCTTT.

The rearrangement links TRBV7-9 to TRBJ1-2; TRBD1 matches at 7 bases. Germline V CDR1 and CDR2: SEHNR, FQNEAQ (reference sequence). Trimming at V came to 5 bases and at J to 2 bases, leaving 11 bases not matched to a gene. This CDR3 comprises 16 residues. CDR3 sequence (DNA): TGTGCCAGCAGCCGGGCCGGTGGCAGGGGGAACTATGGCTACACCTTC. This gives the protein CASSRAGGRGNYGYTF.

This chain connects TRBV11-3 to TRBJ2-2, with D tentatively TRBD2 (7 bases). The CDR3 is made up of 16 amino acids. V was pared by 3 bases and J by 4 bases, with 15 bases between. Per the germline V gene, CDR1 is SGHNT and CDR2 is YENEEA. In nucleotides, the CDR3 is TGTGCCAGCAGCTTCAGGTCGGGGGGCGGCACCGGGGAGCTGTTTTTT. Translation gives CASSFRSGGGTGELFF.

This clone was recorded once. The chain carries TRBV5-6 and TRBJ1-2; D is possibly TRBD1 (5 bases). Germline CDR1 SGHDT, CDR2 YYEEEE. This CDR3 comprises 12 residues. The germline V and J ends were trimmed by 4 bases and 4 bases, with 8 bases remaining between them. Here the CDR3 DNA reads TGTGCCAGCAGCCCGGGGGGCTATGGCTACACCTTC. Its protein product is CASSPGGYGYTF.

The CDR3 sequence: CASSYLADRRNTEAFF. The CDR3 DNA follows: TGTGCCAGCAGTTACCTCGCCGACAGGCGGAACACTGAAGCTTTCTTT. The chain joins TRBV6-5 to TRBJ1-1, with D perhaps TRBD1 (6 bases). Between the trimmed V and J ends, which lost 2 bases and 1 base, there was a span of 14 bases. Germline CDR1 is MNHEY and CDR2 is SVGAGI. The CDR3 has 16 residues.

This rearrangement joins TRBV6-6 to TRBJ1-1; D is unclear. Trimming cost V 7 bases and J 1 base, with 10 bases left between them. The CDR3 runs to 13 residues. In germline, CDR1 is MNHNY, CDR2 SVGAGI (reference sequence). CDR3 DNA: TGTGCCAGCACCTCACAGAGGAACACTGAAGCTTTCTTT. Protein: CASTSQRNTEAFF.

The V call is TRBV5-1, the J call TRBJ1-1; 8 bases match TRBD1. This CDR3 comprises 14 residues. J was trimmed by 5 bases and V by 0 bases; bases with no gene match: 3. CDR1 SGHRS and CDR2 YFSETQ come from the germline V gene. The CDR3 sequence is CASSLGTGKTEAFF. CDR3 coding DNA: TGCGCCAGCAGCTTGGGGACAGGGAAGACTGAAGCTTTCTTT. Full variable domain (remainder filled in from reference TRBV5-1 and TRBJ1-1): KAGVTQTPRYLIKTRGQQVTLSCSPISGHRSVSWYQQTPGQGLQFLFEYFSETQRNKGNFPGRFSGRQFSNSRSEMNVSTLELGDSALYLCASSLGTGKTEAFFGQGTRLTVV.

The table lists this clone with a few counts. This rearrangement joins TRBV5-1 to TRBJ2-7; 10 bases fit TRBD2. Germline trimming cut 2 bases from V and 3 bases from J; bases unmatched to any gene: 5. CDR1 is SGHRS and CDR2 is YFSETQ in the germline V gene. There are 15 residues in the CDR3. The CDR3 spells CASSLIAGGYYEQYF. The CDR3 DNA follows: TGCGCCAGCAGCTTAATAGCGGGAGGTTACTACGAGCAGTACTTC.

CDR3 sequence: CASSLQDKNTEAFF. CDR3 in DNA: TGTGCCAGCTCACTACAGGACAAGAACACTGAAGCTTTCTTT. The chain joins TRBV18 to TRBJ1-1; a weak D match, TRBD1 (5 bases). The CDR3 spans 14 residues. From germline, CDR1 is KGHSH and CDR2 LQKENI. Trimming took 4 bases from V and 1 from J, leaving 10 bases between them.

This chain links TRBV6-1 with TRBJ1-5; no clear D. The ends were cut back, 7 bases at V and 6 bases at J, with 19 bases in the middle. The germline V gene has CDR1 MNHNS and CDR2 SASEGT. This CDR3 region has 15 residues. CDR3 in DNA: TGTGCCAGCAAAGCGCCGAGAGGGATGAGTCAGCCCCAGCATTTT. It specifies CASKAPRGMSQPQHF.

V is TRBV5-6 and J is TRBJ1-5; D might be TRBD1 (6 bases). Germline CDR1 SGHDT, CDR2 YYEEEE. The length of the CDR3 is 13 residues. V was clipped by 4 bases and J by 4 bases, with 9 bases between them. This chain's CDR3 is CASSLTGNQPQHF. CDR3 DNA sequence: TGTGCCAGCAGCCTGACAGGAAATCAGCCCCAGCATTTT.

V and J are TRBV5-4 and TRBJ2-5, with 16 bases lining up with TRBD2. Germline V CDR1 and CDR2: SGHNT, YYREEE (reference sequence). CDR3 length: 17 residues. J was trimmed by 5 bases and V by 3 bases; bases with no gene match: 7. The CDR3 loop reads CASSSGTSGRARETQYF. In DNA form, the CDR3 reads TGTGCCAGCAGCTCGGGGACTAGCGGGAGGGCCAGGGAGACCCAGTACTTC.

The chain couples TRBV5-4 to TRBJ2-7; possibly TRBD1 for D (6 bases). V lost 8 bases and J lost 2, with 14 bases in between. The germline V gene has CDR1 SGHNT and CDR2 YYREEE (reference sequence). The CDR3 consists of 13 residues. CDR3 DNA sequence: TGTGCCAGTCAAGGGGGTGGCACCTACGAGCAGTACTTC. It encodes CASQGGGTYEQYF.

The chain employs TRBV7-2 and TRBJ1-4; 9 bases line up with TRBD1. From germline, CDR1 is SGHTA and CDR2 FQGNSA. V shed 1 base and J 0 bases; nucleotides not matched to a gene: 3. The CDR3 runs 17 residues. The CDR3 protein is CASSLEQGAATNEKLFF. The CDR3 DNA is TGTGCCAGCAGCTTAGAACAGGGGGCCGCAACTAATGAAAAACTGTTTTTT.

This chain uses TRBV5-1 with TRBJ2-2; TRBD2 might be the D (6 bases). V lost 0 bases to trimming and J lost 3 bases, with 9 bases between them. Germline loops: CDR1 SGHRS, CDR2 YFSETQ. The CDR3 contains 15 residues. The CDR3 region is CASSLEGGYTGELFF. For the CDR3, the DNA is TGCGCCAGCAGCTTGGAAGGAGGGTACACCGGGGAGCTGTTTTTT.

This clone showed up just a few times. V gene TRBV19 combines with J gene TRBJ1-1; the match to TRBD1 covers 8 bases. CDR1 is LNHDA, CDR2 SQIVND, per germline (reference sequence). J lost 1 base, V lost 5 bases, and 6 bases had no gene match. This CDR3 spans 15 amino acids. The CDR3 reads CASSSPGTGNTEAFF. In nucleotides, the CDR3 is TGTGCCAGTAGTTCCCCCGGGACAGGGAACACTGAAGCTTTCTTT.

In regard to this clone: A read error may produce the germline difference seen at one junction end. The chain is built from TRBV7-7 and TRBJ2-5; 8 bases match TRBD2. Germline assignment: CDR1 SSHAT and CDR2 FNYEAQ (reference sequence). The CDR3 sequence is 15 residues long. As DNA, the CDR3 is TGTGCTAGCAGCTCGGTAGGCGGGGGGCGAGAGACCCAGTACTTC. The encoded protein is CASSSVGGGRETQYF.

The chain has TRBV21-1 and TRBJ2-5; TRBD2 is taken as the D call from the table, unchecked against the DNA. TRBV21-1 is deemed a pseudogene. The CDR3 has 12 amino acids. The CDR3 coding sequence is TGTGCCAGCATAAAATTACAAGAGACCCAGTACTTC. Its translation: CASIKLQETQYF.

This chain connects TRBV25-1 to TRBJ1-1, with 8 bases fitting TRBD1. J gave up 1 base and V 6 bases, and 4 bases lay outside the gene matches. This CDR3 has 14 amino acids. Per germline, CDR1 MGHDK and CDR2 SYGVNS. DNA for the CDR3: TGTGCCAGCAGCGGACAGGGTCCGAACACTGAAGCTTTCTTT. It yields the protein CASSGQGPNTEAFF.

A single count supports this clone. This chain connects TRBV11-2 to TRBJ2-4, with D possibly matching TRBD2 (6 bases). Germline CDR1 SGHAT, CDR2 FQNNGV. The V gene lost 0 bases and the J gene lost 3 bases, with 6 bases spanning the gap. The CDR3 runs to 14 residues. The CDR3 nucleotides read TGTGCCAGCAGCTTAGACGGGGGCAAAAACATTCAGTACTTC. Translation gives CASSLDGGKNIQYF.

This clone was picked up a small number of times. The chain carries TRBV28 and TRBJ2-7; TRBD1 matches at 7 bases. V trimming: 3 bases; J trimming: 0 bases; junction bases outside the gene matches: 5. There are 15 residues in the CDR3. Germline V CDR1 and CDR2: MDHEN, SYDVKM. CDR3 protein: CASSFDRESSYEQYV. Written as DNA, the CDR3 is TGTGCCAGCAGTTTTGACAGGGAAAGCTCCTACGAGCAGTACGTC.

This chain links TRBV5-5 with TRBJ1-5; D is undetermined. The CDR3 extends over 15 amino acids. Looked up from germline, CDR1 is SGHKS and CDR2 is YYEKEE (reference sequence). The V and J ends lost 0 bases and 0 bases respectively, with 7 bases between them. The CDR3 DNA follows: TGTGCCAGCAGCTTGGACAGATATAGCAATCAGCCCCAGCATTTT. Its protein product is CASSLDRYSNQPQHF.